The clone carrying this T cell receptor (beta chain) was counted a single time. The source of the sample is a study of control samples from healthy donors and cancer patients. The CDR3 runs to 13 residues. Germline V gene sequence: CDR1 SGHTA, CDR2 FQGTGA. V lost 5 bases and J 8 bases, leaving 13 bases between the germline ends. The assay was immunoSEQ multiplex PCR, and TCRdb's table has in-frame clones only and misses some. The data show about 130,000 clones, approximately 90% seen once. The chain combines TRBV7-3 with TRBJ2-1, with D perhaps given as TRBD1 or TRBD2 (7 bases each). This clonotype was sampled from a man in his fifties or sixties in good health. The sequenced sample consisted of blood. CDR3 in DNA: TGTGCCAGCAGCCCAGGGGGGGTCGATGAGCAGTTCTTC. The encoded protein is CASSPGGVDEQFF.